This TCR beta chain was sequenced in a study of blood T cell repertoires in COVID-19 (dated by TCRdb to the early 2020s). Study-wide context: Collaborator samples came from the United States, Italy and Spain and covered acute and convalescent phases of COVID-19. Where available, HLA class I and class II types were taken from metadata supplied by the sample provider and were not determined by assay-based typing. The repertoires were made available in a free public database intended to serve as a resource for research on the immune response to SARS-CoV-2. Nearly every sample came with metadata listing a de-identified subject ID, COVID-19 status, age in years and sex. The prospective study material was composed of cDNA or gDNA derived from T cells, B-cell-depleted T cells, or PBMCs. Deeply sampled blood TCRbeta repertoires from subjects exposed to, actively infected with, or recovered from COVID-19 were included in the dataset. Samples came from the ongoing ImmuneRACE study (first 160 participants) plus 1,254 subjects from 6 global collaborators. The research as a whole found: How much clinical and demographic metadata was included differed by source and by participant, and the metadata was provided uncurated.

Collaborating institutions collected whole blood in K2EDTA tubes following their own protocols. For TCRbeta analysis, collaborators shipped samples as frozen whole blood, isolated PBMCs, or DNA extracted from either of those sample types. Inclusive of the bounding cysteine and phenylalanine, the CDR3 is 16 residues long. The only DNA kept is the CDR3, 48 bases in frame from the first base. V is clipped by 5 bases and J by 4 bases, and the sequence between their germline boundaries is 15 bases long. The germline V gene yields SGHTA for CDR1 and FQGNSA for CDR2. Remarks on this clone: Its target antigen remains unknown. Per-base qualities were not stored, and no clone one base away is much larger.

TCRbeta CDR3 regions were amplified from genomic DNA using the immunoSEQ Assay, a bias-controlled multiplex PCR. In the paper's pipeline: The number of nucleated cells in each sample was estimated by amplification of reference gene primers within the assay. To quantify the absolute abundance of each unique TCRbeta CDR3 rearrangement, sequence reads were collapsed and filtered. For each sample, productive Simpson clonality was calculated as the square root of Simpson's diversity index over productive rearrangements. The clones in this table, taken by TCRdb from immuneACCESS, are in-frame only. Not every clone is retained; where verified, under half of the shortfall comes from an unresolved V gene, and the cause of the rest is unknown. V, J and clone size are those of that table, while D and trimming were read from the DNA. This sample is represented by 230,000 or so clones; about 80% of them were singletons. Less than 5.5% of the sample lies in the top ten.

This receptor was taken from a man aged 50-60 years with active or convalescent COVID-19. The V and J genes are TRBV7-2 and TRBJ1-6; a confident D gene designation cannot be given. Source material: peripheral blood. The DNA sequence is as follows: TGTGCCAGCAGCCCCCGAGGACGGGGATATAATTCACCCCTCCACTTT. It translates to CASSPRGRGYNSPLHF.